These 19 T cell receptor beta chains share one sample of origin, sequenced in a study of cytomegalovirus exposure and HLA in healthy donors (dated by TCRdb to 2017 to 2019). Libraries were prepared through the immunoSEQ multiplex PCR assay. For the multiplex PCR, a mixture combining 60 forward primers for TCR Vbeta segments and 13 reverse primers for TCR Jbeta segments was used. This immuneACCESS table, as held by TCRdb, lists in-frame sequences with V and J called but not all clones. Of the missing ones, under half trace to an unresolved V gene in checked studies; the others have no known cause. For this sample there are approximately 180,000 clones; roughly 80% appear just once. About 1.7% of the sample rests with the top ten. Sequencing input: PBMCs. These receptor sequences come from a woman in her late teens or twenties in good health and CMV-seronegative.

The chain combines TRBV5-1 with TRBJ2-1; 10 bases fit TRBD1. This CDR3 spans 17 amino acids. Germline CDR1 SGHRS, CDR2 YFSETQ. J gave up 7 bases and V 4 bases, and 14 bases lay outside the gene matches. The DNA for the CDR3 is TGCGCCAGCAGCCCGCCCACAACTAGACAGGGGGCGAATGAGCAGTTCTTC. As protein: CASSPPTTRQGANEQFF.

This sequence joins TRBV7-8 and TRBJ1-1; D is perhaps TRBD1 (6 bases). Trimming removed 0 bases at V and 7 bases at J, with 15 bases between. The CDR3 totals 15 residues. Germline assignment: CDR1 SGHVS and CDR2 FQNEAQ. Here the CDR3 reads CASSLAQGYRGEAFF. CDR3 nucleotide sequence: TGTGCCAGCAGCTTAGCACAGGGATATCGGGGTGAAGCTTTCTTT. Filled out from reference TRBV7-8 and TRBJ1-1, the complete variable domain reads GAGVSQSPRYKVAKRGQDVALRCDPISGHVSLFWYQQALGQGPEFLTYFQNEAQLDKSGLPSDRFFAERPEGSVSTLKIQRTQQEDSAVYLCASSLAQGYRGEAFFGQGTRLTVV.

The CDR3 loop reads CASSSPGSAKNIQYF. In nucleotides, the CDR3 is TGTGCCAGCAGCTCCCCAGGTTCAGCCAAAAACATTCAGTACTTC. The chain combines TRBV7-9 with TRBJ2-4; no firm D call. Between the trimmed V and J ends, which lost 4 bases and 0 bases, there was a span of 10 bases. From germline, CDR1 is SEHNR and CDR2 FQNEAQ (reference sequence). This CDR3 has 15 amino acids.

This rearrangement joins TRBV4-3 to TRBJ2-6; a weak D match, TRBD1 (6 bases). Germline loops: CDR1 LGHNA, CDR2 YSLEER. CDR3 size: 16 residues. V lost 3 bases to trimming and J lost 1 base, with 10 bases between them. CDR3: CASSQVTGSGANVLTF. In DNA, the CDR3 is TGCGCCAGCAGCCAGGTTACAGGGTCTGGGGCCAACGTCCTGACTTTC.

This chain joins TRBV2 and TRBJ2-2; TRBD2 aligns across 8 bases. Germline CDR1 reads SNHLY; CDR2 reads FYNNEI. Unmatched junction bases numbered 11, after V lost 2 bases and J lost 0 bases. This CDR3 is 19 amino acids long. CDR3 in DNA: TGTGCCAGCAGTGAAAGTCGGCTAGCGGGCGACGCGAACACCGGGGAGCTGTTTTTT. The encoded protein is CASSESRLAGDANTGELFF.

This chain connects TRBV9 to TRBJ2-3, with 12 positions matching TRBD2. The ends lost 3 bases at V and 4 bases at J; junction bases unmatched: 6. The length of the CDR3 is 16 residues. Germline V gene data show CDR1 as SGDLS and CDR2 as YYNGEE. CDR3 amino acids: CASSELAGGRADTQYF. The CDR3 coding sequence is TGTGCCAGCAGCGAACTAGCGGGAGGAAGAGCAGATACGCAGTATTTT.

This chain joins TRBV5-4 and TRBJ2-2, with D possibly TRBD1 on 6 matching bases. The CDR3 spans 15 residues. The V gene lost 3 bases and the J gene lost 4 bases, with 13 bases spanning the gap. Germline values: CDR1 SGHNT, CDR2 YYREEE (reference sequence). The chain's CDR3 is CASSWDGQFTGELFF. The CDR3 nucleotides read TGTGCCAGCAGCTGGGACGGACAGTTCACCGGGGAGCTGTTTTTT.

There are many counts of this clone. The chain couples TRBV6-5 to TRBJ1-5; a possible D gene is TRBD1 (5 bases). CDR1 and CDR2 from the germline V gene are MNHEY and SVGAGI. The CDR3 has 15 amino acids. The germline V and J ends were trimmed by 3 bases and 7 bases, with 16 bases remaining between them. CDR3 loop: CASSYYGGGVQPQHF. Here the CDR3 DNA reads TGTGCCAGCAGTTATTATGGGGGGGGTGTCCAGCCCCAGCATTTT.

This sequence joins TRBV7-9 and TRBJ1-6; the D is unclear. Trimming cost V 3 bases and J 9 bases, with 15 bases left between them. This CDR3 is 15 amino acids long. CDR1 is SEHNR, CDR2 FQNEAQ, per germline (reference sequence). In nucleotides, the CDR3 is TGTGCCAGCAGCTTCACGGGGAGACGAGGTTCACCCCTCCACTTT. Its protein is CASSFTGRRGSPLHF.

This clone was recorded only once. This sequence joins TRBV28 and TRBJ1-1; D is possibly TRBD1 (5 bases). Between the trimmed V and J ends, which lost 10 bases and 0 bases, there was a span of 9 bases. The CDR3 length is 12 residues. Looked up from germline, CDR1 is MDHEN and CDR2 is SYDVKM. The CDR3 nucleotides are TGTGCCACGGGACTGCTGAACACTGAAGCTTTCTTT. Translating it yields CATGLLNTEAFF. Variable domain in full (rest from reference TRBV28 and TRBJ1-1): DVKVTQSSRYLVKRTGEKVFLECVQDMDHENMFWYRQDPGLGLRLIYFSYDVKMKEKGDIPEGYSVSREKKERFSLILESASTNQTSMYLCATGLLNTEAFFGQGTRLTVV.

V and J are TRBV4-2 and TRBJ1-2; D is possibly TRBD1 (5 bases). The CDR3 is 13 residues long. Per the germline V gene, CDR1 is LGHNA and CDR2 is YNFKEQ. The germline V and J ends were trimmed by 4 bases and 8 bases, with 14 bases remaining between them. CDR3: CASSPQGGSGYTF. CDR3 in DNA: TGTGCCAGCAGCCCGCAGGGTGGAAGCGGCTACACCTTC.

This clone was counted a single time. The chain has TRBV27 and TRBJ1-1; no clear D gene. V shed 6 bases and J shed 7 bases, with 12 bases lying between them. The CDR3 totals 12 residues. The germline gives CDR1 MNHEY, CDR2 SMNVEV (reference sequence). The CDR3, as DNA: TGTGCCAGCAGGGCTCTAGAGGGTGAAGCTTTCTTT. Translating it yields CASRALEGEAFF.

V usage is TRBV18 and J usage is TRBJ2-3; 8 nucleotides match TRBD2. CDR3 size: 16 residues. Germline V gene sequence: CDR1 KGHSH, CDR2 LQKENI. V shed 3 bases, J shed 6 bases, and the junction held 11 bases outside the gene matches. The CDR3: CASSPAAGVDVDTQYF. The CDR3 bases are TGTGCCAGCTCACCGGCAGCGGGAGTGGATGTGGATACGCAGTATTTT.

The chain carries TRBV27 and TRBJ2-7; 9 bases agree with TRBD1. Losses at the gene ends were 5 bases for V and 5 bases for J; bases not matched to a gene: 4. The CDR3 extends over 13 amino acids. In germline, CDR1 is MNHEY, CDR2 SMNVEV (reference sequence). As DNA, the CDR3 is TGTGCCAGCAGTCGGACAGGGGCCCACGAGCAGTACTTC. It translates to CASSRTGAHEQYF.

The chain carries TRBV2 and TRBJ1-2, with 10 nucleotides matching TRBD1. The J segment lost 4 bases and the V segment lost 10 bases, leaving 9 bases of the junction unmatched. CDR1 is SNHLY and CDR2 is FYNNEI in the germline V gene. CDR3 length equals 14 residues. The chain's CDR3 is CAIPRDRGTYGYTF. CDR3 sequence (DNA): TGTGCCATCCCACGGGACAGGGGAACCTATGGCTACACCTTC.

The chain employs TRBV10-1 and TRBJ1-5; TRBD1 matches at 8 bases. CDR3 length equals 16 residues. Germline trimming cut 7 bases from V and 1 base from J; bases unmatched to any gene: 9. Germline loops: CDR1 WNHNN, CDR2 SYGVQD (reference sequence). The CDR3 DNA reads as TGCGCCAGCACCCCGGCAGGGGGCTTGAGCAATCAGCCCCAGCATTTT. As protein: CASTPAGGLSNQPQHF.

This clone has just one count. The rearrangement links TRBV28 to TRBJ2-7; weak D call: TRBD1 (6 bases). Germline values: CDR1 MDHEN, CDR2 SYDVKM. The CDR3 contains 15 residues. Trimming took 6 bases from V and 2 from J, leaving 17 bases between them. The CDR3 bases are TGTGCCAGCAGCGATAATGCTGACAGGACCTACGAGCAGTACTTC. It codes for CASSDNADRTYEQYF.

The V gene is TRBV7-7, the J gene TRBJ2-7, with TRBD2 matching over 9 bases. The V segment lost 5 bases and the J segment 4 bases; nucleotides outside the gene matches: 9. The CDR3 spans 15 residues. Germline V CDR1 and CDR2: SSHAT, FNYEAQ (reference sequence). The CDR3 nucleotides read TGTGCCAGCAGCGCCGGACTAGCGAGAAATTACGAGCAGTACTTC. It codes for CASSAGLARNYEQYF.

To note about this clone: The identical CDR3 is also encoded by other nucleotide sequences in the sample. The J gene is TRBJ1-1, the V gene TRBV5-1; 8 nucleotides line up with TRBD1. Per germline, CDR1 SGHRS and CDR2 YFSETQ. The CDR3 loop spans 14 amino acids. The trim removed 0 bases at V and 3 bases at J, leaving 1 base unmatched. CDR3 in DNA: TGCGCCAGCAGCTTGGGACAGGGGTACACTGAAGCTTTCTTT. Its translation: CASSLGQGYTEAFF.